A selection of T cell receptor beta chains follows, all from one sample in a study of T cell repertoires in cytomegalovirus infection. TCRdb fed the reads into MiXCR, producing one record per CDR3 protein. Found here are around 89,000 distinct CDR3 sequences, roughly 29% of them singletons; the top ten hold 65% to 75%. No antigen has been identified for these receptors. The sample in question was CD8+ T cells from cultured PBMCs, obtained from culture after CMV antigen stimulation. The receptors originated from a human donor in good health (CMV status not recorded). Some clones in this sample may be carry-over from other donors' samples. CDR3s include the opening cysteine and the closing phenylalanine or tryptophan. Fields, in order: clone size, D gene, V gene, J gene, CDR3 DNA, CDR3 protein. The D gene is left open where the match is weak. Only some rows state a clone size, as once, few, many or a class for expanded clones.

>many|TRBD2|TRBV11-1|TRBJ2-1
TGTGCCAGCAGCACCCGCGGGACTAGCGGAAACAATGAGCAGTTCTTC
CASSTRGTSGNNEQFF
>few|TRBD1|TRBV19|TRBJ2-1
TGTGCCAGTAGTATTGGGGACAGGGCCTACAATGAGCAGTTCTTC
CASSIGDRAYNEQFF
>many|-|TRBV7-2|TRBJ1-6
TGTGCCAGCAGCTTACAGGTTACTCTTAATTCACCCCTCCACTTT
CASSLQVTLNSPLHF
>-|-|TRBV25-1|TRBJ2-5
TGTGCCAGCAGTGAAAATGTGGGAGGAGAGACCCAGTACTTC
CASSENVGGETQYF
>many|TRBD1|TRBV7-8|TRBJ1-2
TGTGCCAGCAGCTCCAACAGGGGAAGTTTACGCTACACCTTC
CASSSNRGSLRYTF
>many|-|TRBV12-3/TRBV12-4|TRBJ1-1
TGTGCCAGCAGCCTAACAACGAACACTGAAGCTTTCTTT
CASSLTTNTEAFF
>-|-|TRBV12-3/TRBV12-4|TRBJ2-1
TGTGCCAGCACCCAGGGGAGACTAGTCGTACATGAGCAGTTCTTC
CASTQGRLVVHEQFF
>-|-|TRBV15|TRBJ1-1
TGTGCCACCAGCGCTCAGGGGAGAAACACTGAAGCTTTCTTT
CATSAQGRNTEAFF
>many|-|TRBV12-3/TRBV12-4|TRBJ2-5
TGTGCCAGCAGTTCTCCCGGACACTTCCAAGAGACCCAGTACTTC
CASSSPGHFQETQYF
>-|-|TRBV15|TRBJ1-1
TGTGCCACCAGCAGATCCTCCGAATTGGCTTTCTTT
CATSRSSELAFF
>few|-|TRBV6-6|TRBJ2-7
TGTGCCAGCAGTTACTCGGGACTGGTCTACGAGCAGTACTTC
CASSYSGLVYEQYF
>many|-|TRBV12-3/TRBV12-4|TRBJ1-1
TGTGCCAGCAATCTGGACGGGAACACTGAAGCTTTCTTT
CASNLDGNTEAFF
>few|-|TRBV7-2|TRBJ2-7
TGTGCCAGCAGCTACCAGGCGGTCCCCTACGAGCAGTACTTC
CASSYQAVPYEQYF
>-|TRBD2|TRBV5-4|TRBJ2-7
TGTGCCAGCAGCTTGCTGGCTAGCGGGGTCTACGAGCAGTACTTC
CASSLLASGVYEQYF
>few|-|TRBV28|TRBJ1-3
TGTGCCAGCAGAATGACCTCTGGAAACACCATATATTTT
CASRMTSGNTIYF
>-|-|TRBV7-8|TRBJ1-1
TGTGCCAGCAGCCCCTCGTTCGGAACTGAAGCTTTCTTT
CASSPSFGTEAFF
>-|-|TRBV10-3|TRBJ1-1
TGTGCCATCAGTGATAGCGTCAGGGTAATGGAGGCTTTCTTT
CAISDSVRVMEAFF
>few|-|TRBV19|TRBJ1-1
TGTGCCAGTAGTCAGGATTTTGAAGCTTTCTTT
CASSQDFEAFF
>few|-|TRBV7-2|TRBJ2-5
TGTGCCAGCAGCTTAGCCTCGGGGGCGGGGGAGACCCAGTACTTC
CASSLASGAGETQYF
>-|TRBD1|TRBV19|TRBJ1-3
TGTGCCAGTAGCCCGACCGGGACAGGGGAAAACACCATATATTTT
CASSPTGTGENTIYF
>few|-|TRBV18|TRBJ2-3
TGTGCCAGCTCACCCGAACCGGGACTCGGAAGCACAGATACGCAGTATTTT
CASSPEPGLGSTDTQYF
>few|-|TRBV7-9|TRBJ1-1
TGTGCCAGCAGCTTATATTCACCAGTGGAAACTGAAGCTTTCTTT
CASSLYSPVETEAFF
>-|-|TRBV5-1|TRBJ1-2
TGCGCCAGCAGCTCTACAGGGCTCTATGGCTACACCTTC
CASSSTGLYGYTF
>-|TRBD2|TRBV7-9|TRBJ2-1
TGTGCCAGCAGCCCGCCGGGACTAGCGGGGGGGGCTGAGCAGTTCTTC
CASSPPGLAGGAEQFF
>-|-|TRBV20-1|TRBJ2-5
TGCAGTGCTAGAGTTCGGGAACTTGGGTACCAAGAGACCCAGTACTTC
CSARVRELGYQETQYF
>few|-|TRBV12-3/TRBV12-4|TRBJ2-5
TGTGCCAGCAGTTTAAGGGGGGGGGAGACCCAGTACTTC
CASSLRGGETQYF
>once|-|TRBV19|TRBJ1-1
TGTGCCAGTAGCTGGGAGATGAACACTGAAGCTTTCTTT
CASSWEMNTEAFF
>-|-|TRBV3-1|TRBJ1-1
TGTGCCAGCGGGGCAGATTTAACTGAAGCTTTCTTT
CASGADLTEAFF
>-|-|TRBV27|TRBJ1-5
TGTGCCAGCAGTTTTTTGGCGGATAGGAATCAGCCCCAGCATTTT
CASSFLADRNQPQHF
>many|-|TRBV11-2|TRBJ1-5
TGTGCCAGCAGCTTACAGGACAGTAGGAATCAGCCCCAGCATTTT
CASSLQDSRNQPQHF
>-|TRBD2|TRBV7-2|TRBJ2-5
TGTGCCAGCAGACAATCGGGACTAGCGGGCGAAGAGACCCAGTACTTC
CASRQSGLAGEETQYF
>-|-|TRBV27|TRBJ1-5
TGTGCCAGCAGTCCCGGGGGGGTGAGTCAGCCCCAGCATTTT
CASSPGGVSQPQHF
>many|-|TRBV10-3|TRBJ2-1
TGTGCCATCAGTGAGTCGAGTGCGGCGGGGGCGGCCTACAATGAGCAGTTCTTC
CAISESSAAGAAYNEQFF
>-|-|TRBV19|TRBJ1-1
TGTGCCAGTAGTACCGGATGGGGTGCCGACACTGAAGCTTTCTTT
CASSTGWGADTEAFF
>-|TRBD2|TRBV12-3/TRBV12-4|TRBJ2-5
TGTGCCAGCAGGGTTAGCGGACTAGAGGCCCAGTACTTC
CASRVSGLEAQYF
>-|-|TRBV6-5|TRBJ2-1
TGTGCCAGCAGTTACGGGCAAGCCTACAATGAGCAGTTCTTC
CASSYGQAYNEQFF
>few|-|TRBV27|TRBJ2-7
TGTGCCAGCAGTTTATCACAAGCCTACGAGCAGTACTTC
CASSLSQAYEQYF
>-|-|TRBV6-5|TRBJ2-2
TGTGCCAGCACAAACACCGGGGAGCTGTTTTTT
CASTNTGELFF
>few|-|TRBV12-3/TRBV12-4|TRBJ1-4
TGTGCCAGTTACCGCGGGGCAGGGTATTGGACTAATGAAAAACTGTTTTTT
CASYRGAGYWTNEKLFF
>many|-|TRBV3-1|TRBJ1-1
TGTGCCAGCAGCCCCTTGTCGGGGTTTTCAGGCACTGAAGCTTTCTTT
CASSPLSGFSGTEAFF
>many|-|TRBV7-8|TRBJ1-6
TGTGCCAGCAGCCTACTCGGTAGAACAGGGTGGTATTCACCCCTCCACTTT
CASSLLGRTGWYSPLHF
>few|-|TRBV27|TRBJ2-7
TGTGCCAGCAGTTCTAACAGTTACTCCTACGAGCAGTACTTC
CASSSNSYSYEQYF
>few|-|TRBV12-3/TRBV12-4|TRBJ1-2
TGTGCCAGCAGTTTCCGGTCAAACTATGGCTACACCTTC
CASSFRSNYGYTF
>-|TRBD2|TRBV7-3|TRBJ2-1
TGTGCCAGCAGCTTTTCCCGTCTAGCGGGGGGGCCCCAGATGGATGAGCAGTTCTTC
CASSFSRLAGGPQMDEQFF
>many|-|TRBV19|TRBJ2-1
TGTGCCAGTAGTACCACTGGACAGTACAATGAGCAGTTCTTC
CASSTTGQYNEQFF
>-|-|TRBV4-2|TRBJ2-3
TGTGCCAGCAGCCAAGACGGAACAGATACGCAGTATTTT
CASSQDGTDTQYF
>few|TRBD2|TRBV28|TRBJ2-2
TGTGCCAGCAGTGCCCCCGGACTAGCGGGGGGACGGAACACCGGGGAGCTGTTTTTT
CASSAPGLAGGRNTGELFF
>-|TRBD1|TRBV5-5|TRBJ2-1
TGTGCCAGCAGCCCCGACAGGGGACCCTACAATGAGCAGTTCTTC
CASSPDRGPYNEQFF
>-|-|TRBV12-3/TRBV12-4|TRBJ2-3
TGTGCCAGCAGTTTAGGGGGACGCACAGATACGCAGTATTTT
CASSLGGRTDTQYF
>-|-|TRBV7-9|TRBJ1-2
TGTGCCAGCAGTCAAGAATCGCGCTACCCCTATGGCTACACCTTC
CASSQESRYPYGYTF
>few|TRBD2|TRBV11-3|TRBJ2-5
TGTGCCAGCAGCCCGGATGGGGGGGTCCCGCAAGAGACCCAGTACTTC
CASSPDGGVPQETQYF
>-|-|TRBV27|TRBJ1-6
TGTGCCAGCAGTTTTGCCCGAGGTTCACCCCTCCACTTT
CASSFARGSPLHF
>many|-|TRBV7-6|TRBJ2-7
TGTGCCAGCAGCGAGTACGGAACGGGCGAGCAGTACTTC
CASSEYGTGEQYF
>once|TRBD2|TRBV6-5|TRBJ2-1
TGTGCCAGCAGAATCGGGCTAGCGGGGGTTAATGAGCAGTTCTTC
CASRIGLAGVNEQFF
>few|TRBD1|TRBV28|TRBJ2-7
TGTGCCAGCAGTTTAGGGACAGGTTTGGAGTACGAGCAGTACTTC
CASSLGTGLEYEQYF
>-|-|TRBV7-6|TRBJ1-1
TGTGCCAGCAGCTTAGGGGGGTGGAGTGAGGGCACTGAAGCTTTCTTT
CASSLGGWSEGTEAFF
>many|TRBD1|TRBV7-6|TRBJ1-6
TGTGCCAGCAGCCTCAAGAACCCGGGACAGGGTGTCTTCGACGATTCACCCCTCCACTTT
CASSLKNPGQGVFDDSPLHF
>few|TRBD1|TRBV6-8|TRBJ1-6
TGTGCCAGCAGTTCCACCGGGACAGGTGAATCACCCCTCCACTTT
CASSSTGTGESPLHF
>many|TRBD2|TRBV7-6|TRBJ2-7
TGTGCCAGCAGCCTCGGGACTAGCGGGGGCTACGAGCAGTACTTC
CASSLGTSGGYEQYF
>-|TRBD1|TRBV7-6|TRBJ2-7
TGTGCCAGCAGCTTAGGCTATGGGGACAGGGGGCGCGAGCAGTACTTC
CASSLGYGDRGREQYF